This T cell receptor beta chain was obtained from a study of control samples from healthy donors and cancer patients. The protocol was immunoSEQ multiplex PCR, while the TCRdb copy is restricted to in-frame clones and leaves out a portion. The sample shows approximately 87,000 clones, 91% of them seen only once. The sequence derives from a man in his fifties in good health. The specimen sequenced was blood.

This CDR3 reads CSVKEGGDSPLHF. The CDR3 nucleotides are TGCAGCGTTAAGGAAGGGGGCGACTCACCCCTCCACTTT. The chain recombines TRBV29-1 with TRBJ1-6, with 7 bases aligning to TRBD1. CDR1 is SQVTM, CDR2 ANQGSEA, per germline. V trimming: 5 bases; J trimming: 10 bases; junction bases outside the gene matches: 8. The length of the CDR3 is 13 residues.